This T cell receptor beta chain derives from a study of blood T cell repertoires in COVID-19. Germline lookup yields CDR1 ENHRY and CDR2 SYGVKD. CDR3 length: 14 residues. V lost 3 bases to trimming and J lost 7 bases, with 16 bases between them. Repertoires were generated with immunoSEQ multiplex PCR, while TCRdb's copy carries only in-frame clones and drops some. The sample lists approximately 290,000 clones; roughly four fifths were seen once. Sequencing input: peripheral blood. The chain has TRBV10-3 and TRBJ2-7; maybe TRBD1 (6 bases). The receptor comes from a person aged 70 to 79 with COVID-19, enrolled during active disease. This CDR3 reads CAISDSPRQEEQYF. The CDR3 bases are TGTGCCATCAGTGATTCACCGAGACAGGAAGAGCAGTACTTC.